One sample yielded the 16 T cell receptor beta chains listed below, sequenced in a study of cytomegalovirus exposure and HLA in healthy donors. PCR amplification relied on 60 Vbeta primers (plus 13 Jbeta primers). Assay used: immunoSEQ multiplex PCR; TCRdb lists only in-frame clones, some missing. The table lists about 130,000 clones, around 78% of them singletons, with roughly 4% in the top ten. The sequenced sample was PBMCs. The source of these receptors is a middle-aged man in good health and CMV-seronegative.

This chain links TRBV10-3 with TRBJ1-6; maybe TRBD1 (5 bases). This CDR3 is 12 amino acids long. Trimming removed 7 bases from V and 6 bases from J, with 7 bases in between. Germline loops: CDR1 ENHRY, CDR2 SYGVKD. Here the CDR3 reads CAIKTANSPLHF. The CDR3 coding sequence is TGTGCCATCAAGACAGCTAATTCACCCCTCCACTTT.

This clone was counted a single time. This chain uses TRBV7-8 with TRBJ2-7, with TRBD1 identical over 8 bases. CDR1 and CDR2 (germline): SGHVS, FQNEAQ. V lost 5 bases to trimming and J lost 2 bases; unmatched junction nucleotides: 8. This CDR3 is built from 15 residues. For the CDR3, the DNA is TGTGCCAGCAGCCCCGACAGGGGAATAACCTACGAGCAGTACTTC. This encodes CASSPDRGITYEQYF.

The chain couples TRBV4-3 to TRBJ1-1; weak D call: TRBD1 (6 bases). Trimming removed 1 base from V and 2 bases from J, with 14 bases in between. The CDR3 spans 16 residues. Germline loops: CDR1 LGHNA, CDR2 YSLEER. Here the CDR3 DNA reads TGCGCCAGCAGCCAAGGGTCCGGGACACTTAACACTGAAGCTTTCTTT. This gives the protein CASSQGSGTLNTEAFF.

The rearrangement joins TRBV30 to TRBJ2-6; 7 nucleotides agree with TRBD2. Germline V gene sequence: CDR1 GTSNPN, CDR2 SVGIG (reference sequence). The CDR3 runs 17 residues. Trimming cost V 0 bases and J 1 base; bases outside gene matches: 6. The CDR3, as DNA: TGTGCCTGGAGTGTGGGGGAGGGAAGATCTGGGGCCAACGTCCTGACTTTC. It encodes CAWSVGEGRSGANVLTF.

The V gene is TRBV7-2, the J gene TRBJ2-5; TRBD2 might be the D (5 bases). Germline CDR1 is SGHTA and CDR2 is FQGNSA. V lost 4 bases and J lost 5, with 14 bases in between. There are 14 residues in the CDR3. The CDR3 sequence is CASSSKARGETQYF. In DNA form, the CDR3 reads TGTGCCAGCAGCTCTAAAGCGCGAGGGGAGACCCAGTACTTC.

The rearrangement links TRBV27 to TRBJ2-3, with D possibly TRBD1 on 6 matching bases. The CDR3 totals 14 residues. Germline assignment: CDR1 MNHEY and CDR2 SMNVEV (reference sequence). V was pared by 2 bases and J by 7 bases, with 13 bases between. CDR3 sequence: CASSLGQGLNTQYF. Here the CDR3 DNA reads TGTGCCAGCAGTTTAGGGCAGGGGTTAAATACGCAGTATTTT.

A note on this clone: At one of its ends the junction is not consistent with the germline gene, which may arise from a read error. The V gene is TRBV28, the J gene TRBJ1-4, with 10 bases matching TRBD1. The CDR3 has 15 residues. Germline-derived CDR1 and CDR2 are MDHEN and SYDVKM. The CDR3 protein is CAITPDRGPKEKLFF. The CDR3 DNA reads TGTGCCATCACGCCCGACAGGGGGCCTAAAGAAAAACTGTTTTTT.

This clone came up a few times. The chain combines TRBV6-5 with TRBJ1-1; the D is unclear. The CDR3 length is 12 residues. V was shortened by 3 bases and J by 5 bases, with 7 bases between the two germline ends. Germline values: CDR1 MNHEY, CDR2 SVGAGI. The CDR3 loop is CASSYSVTEAFF. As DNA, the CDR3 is TGTGCCAGCAGTTATTCGGTGACTGAAGCTTTCTTT.

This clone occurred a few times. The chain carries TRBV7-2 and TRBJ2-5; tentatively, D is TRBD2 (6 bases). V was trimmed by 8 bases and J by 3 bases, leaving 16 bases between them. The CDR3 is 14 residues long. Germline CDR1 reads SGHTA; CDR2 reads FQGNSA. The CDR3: CASSPGGLKETQYF. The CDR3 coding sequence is TGTGCCAGCTCGCCTGGGGGACTTAAAGAGACCCAGTACTTC.

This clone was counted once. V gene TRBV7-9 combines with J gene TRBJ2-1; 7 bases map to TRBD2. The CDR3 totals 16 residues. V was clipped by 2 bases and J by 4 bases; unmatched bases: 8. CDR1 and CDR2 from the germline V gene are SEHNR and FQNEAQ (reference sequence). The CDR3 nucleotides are TGTGCCAGCAGCTTACTAGGGACTACTTTTTACAATGAGCAGTTCTTC. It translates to CASSLLGTTFYNEQFF. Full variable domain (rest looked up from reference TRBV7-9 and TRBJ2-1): DTGVSQNPRHKITKRGQNVTFRCDPISEHNRLYWYRQTLGQGPEFLTYFQNEAQLEKSRLLSDRFSAERPKGSFSTLEIQRTEQGDSAMYLCASSLLGTTFYNEQFFGPGTRLTVL.

The CDR3 sequence is CASSFSSETQYF. For the CDR3, the DNA is TGTGCCAGCAGCTTCTCTAGCGAGACCCAGTACTTC. The V gene is TRBV7-2, the J gene TRBJ2-5; tentatively, D is TRBD2 (5 bases). V was shortened by 3 bases and J by 5 bases, with 7 bases between the two germline ends. The germline V gene has CDR1 SGHTA and CDR2 FQGNSA. This CDR3 is 12 amino acids long.

The CDR3 protein is CASSPTGYGYTF. Here the CDR3 DNA reads TGTGCCAGCAGCCCGACAGGCTATGGCTACACCTTC. The V and J genes are TRBV28 and TRBJ1-2; D possibly corresponds to TRBD1 (6 bases). Germline lookup yields CDR1 MDHEN and CDR2 SYDVKM. V gave up 6 bases and J gave up 4 bases, with 9 bases separating them. There are 12 residues in the CDR3.

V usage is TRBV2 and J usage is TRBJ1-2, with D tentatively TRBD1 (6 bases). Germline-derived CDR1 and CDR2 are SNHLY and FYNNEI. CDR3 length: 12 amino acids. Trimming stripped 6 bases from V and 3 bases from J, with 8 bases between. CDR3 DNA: TGTGCCAGCAGCCGGACAGACTATGGCTACACCTTC. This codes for CASSRTDYGYTF.

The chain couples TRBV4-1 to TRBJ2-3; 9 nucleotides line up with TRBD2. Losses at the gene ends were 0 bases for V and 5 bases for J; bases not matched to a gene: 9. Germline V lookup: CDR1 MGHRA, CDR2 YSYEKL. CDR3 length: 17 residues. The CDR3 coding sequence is TGCGCCAGCAGCCAAGAGACTGCGGGGGGGCGGGGAGATACGCAGTATTTT. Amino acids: CASSQETAGGRGDTQYF.

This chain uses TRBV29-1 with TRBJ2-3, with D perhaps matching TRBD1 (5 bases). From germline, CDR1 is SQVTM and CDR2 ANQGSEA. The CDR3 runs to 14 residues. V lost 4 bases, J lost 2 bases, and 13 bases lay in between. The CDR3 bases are TGCAGCGTTGTAAGGGGTTTCCCCACAGATACGCAGTATTTT. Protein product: CSVVRGFPTDTQYF.

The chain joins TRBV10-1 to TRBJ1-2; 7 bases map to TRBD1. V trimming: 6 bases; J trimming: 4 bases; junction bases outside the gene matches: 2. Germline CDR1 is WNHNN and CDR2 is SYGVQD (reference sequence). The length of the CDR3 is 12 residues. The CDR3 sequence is CASSRTGYGYTF. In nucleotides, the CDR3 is TGCGCCAGCAGCCGGACAGGCTATGGCTACACCTTC.